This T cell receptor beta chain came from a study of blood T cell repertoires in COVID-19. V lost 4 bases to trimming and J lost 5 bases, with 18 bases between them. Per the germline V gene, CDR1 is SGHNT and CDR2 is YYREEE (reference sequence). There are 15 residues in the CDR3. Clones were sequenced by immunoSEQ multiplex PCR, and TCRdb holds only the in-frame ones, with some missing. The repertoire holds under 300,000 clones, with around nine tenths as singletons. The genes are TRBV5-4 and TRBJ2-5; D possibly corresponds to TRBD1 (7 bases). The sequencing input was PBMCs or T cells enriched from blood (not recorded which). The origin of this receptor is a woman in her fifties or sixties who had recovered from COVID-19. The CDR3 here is CASSGTAVGGETQYF. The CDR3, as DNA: TGTGCCAGCAGCGGGACAGCGGTAGGGGGGGAGACCCAGTACTTC.